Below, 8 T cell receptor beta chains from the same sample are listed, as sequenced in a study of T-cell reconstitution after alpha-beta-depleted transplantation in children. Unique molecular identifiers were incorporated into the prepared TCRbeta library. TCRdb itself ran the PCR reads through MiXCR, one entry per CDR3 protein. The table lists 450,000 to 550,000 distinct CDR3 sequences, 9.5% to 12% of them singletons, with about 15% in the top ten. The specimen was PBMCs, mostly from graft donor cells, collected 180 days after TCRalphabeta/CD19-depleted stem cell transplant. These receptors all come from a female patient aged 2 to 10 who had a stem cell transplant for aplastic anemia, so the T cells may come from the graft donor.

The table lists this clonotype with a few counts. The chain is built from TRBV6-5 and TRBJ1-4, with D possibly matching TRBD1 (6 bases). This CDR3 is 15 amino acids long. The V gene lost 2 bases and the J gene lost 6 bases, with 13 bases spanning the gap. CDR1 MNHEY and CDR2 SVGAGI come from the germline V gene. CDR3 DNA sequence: TGTGCCAGCAGTTACCCTACAGGGTTCGATGAAAAACTGTTTTTT. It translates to CASSYPTGFDEKLFF.

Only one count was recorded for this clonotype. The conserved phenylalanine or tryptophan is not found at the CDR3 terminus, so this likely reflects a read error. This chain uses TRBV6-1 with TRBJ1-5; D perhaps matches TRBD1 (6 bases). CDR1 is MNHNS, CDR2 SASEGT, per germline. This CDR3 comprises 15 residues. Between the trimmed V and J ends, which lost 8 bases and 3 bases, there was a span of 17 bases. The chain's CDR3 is CASRGGHSYNQPQHL. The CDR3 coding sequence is TGTGCCAGCCGTGGGGGCCACAGTTACAATCAGCCCCAGCATTTG.

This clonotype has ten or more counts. CDR3 sequence (DNA): TGTGCCAGCAGTGAATGGAAACCCCTTAGCGGGAGGTTAGAGACCCAGTACTTC. Amino acid sequence: CASSEWKPLSGRLETQYF. The chain combines TRBV25-1 with TRBJ2-5, with TRBD2 matching 10 bases. J was trimmed by 4 bases and V by 1 base; bases with no gene match: 12. In germline, CDR1 is MGHDK, CDR2 SYGVNS. The CDR3 spans 18 residues. The complete variable domain, with remaining parts taken from reference TRBV25-1 and TRBJ2-5, reads EADIYQTPRYLVIGTGKKITLECSQTMGHDKMYWYQQDPGMELHLIHYSYGVNSTEKGDLSSESTVSRIRTEHFPLTLESARPSHTSQYLCASSEWKPLSGRLETQYFGPGTRLLVL.

CDR3 sequence: CASKPGTSGDTDTQYF. CDR3 bases: TGTGCCAGCAAACCCGGGACTAGCGGAGATACAGATACGCAGTATTTT. The rearrangement links TRBV7-9 to TRBJ2-3, with TRBD2 matching 11 bases. The CDR3 contains 16 residues. The ends lost 7 bases at V and 3 bases at J; junction bases unmatched: 9. Germline lookup yields CDR1 SEHNR and CDR2 FQNEAQ (reference sequence). Variable domain in full (rest from reference TRBV7-9 and TRBJ2-3): DTGVSQNPRHKITKRGQNVTFRCDPISEHNRLYWYRQTLGQGPEFLTYFQNEAQLEKSRLLSDRFSAERPKGSFSTLEIQRTEQGDSAMYLCASKPGTSGDTDTQYFGPGTRLTVL.

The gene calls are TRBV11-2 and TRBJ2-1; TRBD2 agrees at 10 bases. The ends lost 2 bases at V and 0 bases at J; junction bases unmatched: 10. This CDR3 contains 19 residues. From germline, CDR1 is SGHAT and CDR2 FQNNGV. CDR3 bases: TGTGCCAGCAGCTTAAGGTCGCTAGCGGGAGTCCCCTCCTACAATGAGCAGTTCTTC. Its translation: CASSLRSLAGVPSYNEQFF.

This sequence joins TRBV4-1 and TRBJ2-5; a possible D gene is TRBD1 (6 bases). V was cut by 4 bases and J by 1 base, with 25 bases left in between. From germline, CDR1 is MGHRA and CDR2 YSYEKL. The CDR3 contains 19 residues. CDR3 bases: TGCGCCAGCAGCCCTCTTCTACAGGGATGGTGGATCATCCAAGAGACCCAGTACTTC. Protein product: CASSPLLQGWWIIQETQYF.

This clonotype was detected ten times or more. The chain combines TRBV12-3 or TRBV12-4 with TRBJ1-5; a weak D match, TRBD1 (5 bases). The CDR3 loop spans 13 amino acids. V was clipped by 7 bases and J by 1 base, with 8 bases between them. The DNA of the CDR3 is TGTGCCAGCATGAGACAGAGCAATCAGCCCCAGCATTTT. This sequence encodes CASMRQSNQPQHF.

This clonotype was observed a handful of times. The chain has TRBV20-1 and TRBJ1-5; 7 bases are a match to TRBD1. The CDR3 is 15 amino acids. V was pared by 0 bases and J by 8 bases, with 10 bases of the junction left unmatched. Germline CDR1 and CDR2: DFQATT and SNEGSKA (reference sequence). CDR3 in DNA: TGCAGTGCTAGAGATAGGACAGGAGGCATCAAGCCCCAGCATTTT. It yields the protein CSARDRTGGIKPQHF.